The 18 T cell receptor beta chains below were found in one sample sequenced in a study of long-term antiretroviral therapy in people with HIV. Assay version v3.0 of immunoSEQ was used, and it was run at survey level. Repertoires were generated with immunoSEQ multiplex PCR, while TCRdb's copy carries only in-frame clones and drops some. The table shows 15,000 to 20,000 clones, with just over 85% occurring only once. The input for sequencing was unsorted PBMCs, taken 2.2 to 2.4 years before starting antiretroviral therapy. These receptors were collected from a woman aged 30 to 39 with HIV.

This clone occurred once. V usage is TRBV11-3 and J usage is TRBJ2-3, with D possibly TRBD2 on 6 matching bases. CDR1 and CDR2 (germline): SGHNT, YENEEA. Between the trimmed V and J ends, which lost 1 base and 2 bases, there was a span of 10 bases. This CDR3 region has 15 residues. Here the CDR3 reads CASSLGRDLTDTQYF. The CDR3, as DNA: TGTGCCAGCAGCTTAGGGCGGGACCTCACAGATACGCAGTATTTT.

The chain joins TRBV2 to TRBJ1-1, with 7 positions matching TRBD1. Germline CDR1 SNHLY, CDR2 FYNNEI. J lost 3 bases, V lost 6 bases, and 7 bases had no gene match. The CDR3 sequence is 14 residues long. The CDR3 nucleotides are TGTGCCAGCAGGCCCCAGGGGGTTTACACTGAAGCTTTCTTT. Encoded protein: CASRPQGVYTEAFF. The full variable domain, rest sourced from reference TRBV2 and TRBJ1-1, is EPEVTQTPSHQVTQMGQEVILRCVPISNHLYFYWYRQILGQKVEFLVSFYNNEISEKSEIFDDQFSVERPDGSNFTLKIRSTKLEDSAMYFCASRPQGVYTEAFFGQGTRLTVV.

The rearrangement uses TRBV29-1 and TRBJ1-4; D not certain. From germline, CDR1 is SQVTM and CDR2 ANQGSEA. CDR3 length: 13 residues. Trimming removed 4 bases at V and 0 bases at J, with 6 bases between. CDR3 loop: CSVGGTTNEKLFF. The CDR3 bases are TGCAGCGTTGGAGGTACAACTAATGAAAAACTGTTTTTT.

J is TRBJ2-2 and V is TRBV4-2; D is unclear. The V gene's germline CDR1 is LGHNA and CDR2 YNFKEQ. V gave up 4 bases and J gave up 2 bases, with 17 bases separating them. The CDR3 loop spans 17 amino acids. DNA of the CDR3: TGTGCCAGCAGCCGTGGAGACGGAGTACAAAACACCGGGGAGCTGTTTTTT. Translating it yields CASSRGDGVQNTGELFF.

The J gene is TRBJ2-7, the V gene TRBV10-2; D is undetermined. This CDR3 is 14 amino acids long. Germline CDR1 reads WSHSY; CDR2 reads SAAADI. V dropped 0 bases and J dropped 2 bases, with 8 bases sitting between them. The CDR3 here is CASSESKVAYEQYF. The CDR3 DNA follows: TGCGCCAGCAGTGAGTCGAAGGTAGCCTACGAGCAGTACTTC.

This clone has a single count. J is TRBJ2-2 and V is TRBV4-2, with 10 bases lining up with TRBD2. The CDR3 contains 17 residues. The J segment lost 2 bases and the V segment lost 4 bases, leaving 7 bases of the junction unmatched. CDR1 and CDR2 (germline): LGHNA, YNFKEQ. In nucleotides, the CDR3 is TGTGCCAGCAGCCTACTTAGCGGGGGGACCAACACCGGGGAGCTGTTTTTT. Amino acid sequence: CASSLLSGGTNTGELFF.

This clone has a single count. The V call is TRBV7-2, the J call TRBJ1-1, with D possibly being TRBD1 (5 bases). The V gene lost 5 bases and the J gene lost 1 base, with 11 bases spanning the gap. Germline-derived CDR1 and CDR2 are SGHTA and FQGNSA. This CDR3 is 14 amino acids long. CDR3 amino acids: CASSLQTGNTEAFF. The CDR3 nucleotides are TGTGCCAGCAGCCTCCAAACAGGGAACACTGAAGCTTTCTTT.

The V call is TRBV9, the J call TRBJ1-2, with D possibly being TRBD1 (6 bases). CDR1 SGDLS and CDR2 YYNGEE come from the germline V gene. Between the trimmed V and J ends, which lost 3 bases and 0 bases, there was a span of 9 bases. The CDR3 runs 14 residues. The CDR3 here is CASSAGVANYGYTF. The CDR3 DNA reads TGTGCCAGCAGCGCAGGGGTCGCTAACTATGGCTACACCTTC.

The chain couples TRBV18 to TRBJ2-2, with 8 bases lining up with TRBD1. V shed 1 base, J shed 6 bases, and the junction held 16 bases outside the gene matches. Per germline, CDR1 KGHSH and CDR2 LQKENI. The length of the CDR3 is 19 residues. In DNA, the CDR3 is TGTGCCAGCTCACCACGTCTGTCCGCCGGACAGGGTTCCGCCGGGGAGCTGTTTTTT. It specifies CASSPRLSAGQGSAGELFF.

V gene TRBV9 combines with J gene TRBJ1-6; 9 nucleotides agree with TRBD1. The germline V gene encodes CDR1 SGDLS and CDR2 YYNGEE. Unmatched junction bases numbered 14, after V lost 3 bases and J lost 7 bases. CDR3 size: 18 residues. The CDR3 loop is CASSDFTGGTGMNSPLHF. CDR3 bases: TGTGCCAGCAGCGACTTTACGGGTGGGACAGGGATGAATTCACCCCTCCACTTT. The full variable domain, rest sourced from reference TRBV9 and TRBJ1-6, is DSGVTQTPKHLITATGQRVTLRCSPRSGDLSVYWYQQSLDQGLQFLIQYYNGEERAKGNILERFSAQQFPDLHSELNLSSLELGDSALYFCASSDFTGGTGMNSPLHFGNGTRLTVT.

The chain is built from TRBV15 and TRBJ2-1; D is uncertain. Germline CDR1 reads LNHNV; CDR2 reads YYDKDF (reference sequence). This CDR3 spans 13 amino acids. Deletions cut 0 bases from V and 5 bases from J, with 5 bases between. CDR3 nucleotide sequence: TGTGCCACCAGCAGAGAAGGGAACAATGAGCAGTTCTTC. Translating it yields CATSREGNNEQFF.

This clone showed up just once. The J gene is TRBJ1-6, the V gene TRBV27; a possible D gene is TRBD1 (6 bases). Germline CDR1 is MNHEY and CDR2 is SMNVEV (reference sequence). This CDR3 comprises 14 residues. V was trimmed by 8 bases and J by 5 bases, leaving 13 bases between them. The chain's CDR3 is CASRVGADNSPLHF. The CDR3 DNA reads as TGTGCCAGCCGGGTGGGGGCTGATAATTCACCCCTCCACTTT.

The J gene is TRBJ2-3, the V gene TRBV5-1, with 8 bases fitting TRBD2. Looked up from germline, CDR1 is SGHRS and CDR2 is YFSETQ. The V and J ends lost 0 bases and 0 bases, in that order; junction bases with no gene match: 9. CDR3 size: 18 residues. CDR3 in amino acids: CASSLAPQSGRSTDTQYF. In DNA form, the CDR3 reads TGCGCCAGCAGCTTGGCCCCCCAAAGCGGGAGAAGCACAGATACGCAGTATTTT.

The CDR3, as DNA: TGTGCCAGCAGCTTGAGAACGGGGACTACCTACGAGCAGTACTTC. Its translation: CASSLRTGTTYEQYF. This chain links TRBV7-8 with TRBJ2-7; 7 nucleotides line up with TRBD2. The CDR3 runs to 15 residues. Germline CDR1 reads SGHVS; CDR2 reads FQNEAQ. With 3 bases clipped from V and 2 bases from J, the junction kept 7 bases outside the gene matches.

This chain uses TRBV4-1 with TRBJ1-5; TRBD1 might be the D (5 bases). V lost 0 bases and J 2 bases, leaving 8 bases between the germline ends. This CDR3 is 15 amino acids long. CDR1 is MGHRA and CDR2 is YSYEKL in the germline V gene. CDR3 amino acids: CASSQDQGRNQPQHF. The CDR3 nucleotides read TGCGCCAGCAGCCAAGACCAGGGACGCAATCAGCCCCAGCATTTT.

V is TRBV19 and J is TRBJ1-1, with unresolved D. V lost 1 base and J lost 1, with 7 bases in between. The CDR3 is 14 amino acids. Germline V CDR1 and CDR2: LNHDA, SQIVND (reference sequence). The CDR3 protein is CASSIGGRNTEAFF. DNA of the CDR3: TGTGCCAGTAGTATAGGAGGTCGGAACACTGAAGCTTTCTTT.

The chain recombines TRBV19 with TRBJ1-2; D is possibly TRBD1 (6 bases). The length of the CDR3 is 13 residues. From germline, CDR1 is LNHDA and CDR2 SQIVND (reference sequence). Trimming pared 3 bases from V and 7 bases from J, leaving 12 bases between. Here the CDR3 reads CASSINQQGGYTF. The CDR3, as DNA: TGTGCCAGTAGTATTAACCAACAGGGTGGCTACACCTTC.

The table lists this clone with a count of one. The chain uses TRBV5-1 and TRBJ1-2, with 7 bases fitting TRBD1. CDR1 and CDR2 from the germline V gene are SGHRS and YFSETQ. This CDR3 contains 12 residues. Germline trimming cut 5 bases from V and 10 bases from J; bases unmatched to any gene: 8. The chain's CDR3 is CASRSGTDHYTF. The CDR3 DNA reads TGCGCCAGCAGATCCGGGACAGACCACTACACCTTC.